These 5 T cell receptor beta chains originate from one sample sequenced in a study of cytomegalovirus exposure and HLA in healthy donors. Primers for the PCR totalled 60 Vbeta and 13 Jbeta. Profiling relied on immunoSEQ multiplex PCR, and the TCRdb table lists in-frame clones only, not all of them. The data show approximately 300,000 clones, approximately 84% seen once. What was sequenced was PBMCs. The origin of the receptors is a woman aged 40 to 49 in good health and CMV-seropositive.

The chain is built from TRBV7-9 and TRBJ2-4; TRBD1 agrees at 9 bases. The CDR3 loop spans 14 amino acids. The V segment lost 7 bases and the J segment 6 bases; nucleotides outside the gene matches: 7. From germline, CDR1 is SEHNR and CDR2 FQNEAQ (reference sequence). DNA of the CDR3: TGTGCCAGCAACCCGGGACAGGGAAGAAACATTCAGTACTTC. This translates into CASNPGQGRNIQYF.

This rearrangement joins TRBV7-9 to TRBJ2-7, with 9 bases fitting TRBD2. The CDR3 is made up of 15 amino acids. The J segment lost 7 bases and the V segment lost 6 bases, leaving 13 bases of the junction unmatched. Germline V lookup: CDR1 SEHNR, CDR2 FQNEAQ (reference sequence). In DNA form, the CDR3 reads TGTGCCAGCAGTCGGGACAAAACCAGCGGGGGGGAGCAGTACTTC. Its protein product is CASSRDKTSGGEQYF.

The chain recombines TRBV5-1 with TRBJ2-3; 8 bases line up with TRBD1. Germline V gene lookup returns CDR1 SGHRS and CDR2 YFSETQ. The CDR3 extends over 14 amino acids. After removal of 4 bases from V and 6 bases from J, the junction contained 7 bases not matched to a gene. CDR3 loop: CASSRDRTPDTQYF. The CDR3 DNA is TGCGCCAGCAGCCGGGACAGGACTCCCGATACGCAGTATTTT.

The V gene is TRBV13, the J gene TRBJ2-3, with 9 bases matching TRBD2. J lost 2 bases, V lost 4 bases, and 7 bases had no gene match. Germline V lookup: CDR1 PRHDT, CDR2 FYEKMQ (reference sequence). CDR3 size: 16 residues. The CDR3 loop reads CASSSLTSGLTDTQYF. The CDR3 DNA reads as TGTGCCAGCAGCTCTTTGACTAGCGGACTCACAGATACGCAGTATTTT.

The chain uses TRBV19 and TRBJ1-6, with D perhaps matching TRBD1 (6 bases). The CDR3 contains 15 residues. V was shortened by 5 bases and J by 5 bases, with 13 bases between the two germline ends. CDR1 is LNHDA and CDR2 is SQIVND in the germline V gene (reference sequence). Written as DNA, the CDR3 is TGTGCCAGTAGTGAGTTCGACAGGAATAATTCACCCCTCCACTTT. It codes for CASSEFDRNNSPLHF.